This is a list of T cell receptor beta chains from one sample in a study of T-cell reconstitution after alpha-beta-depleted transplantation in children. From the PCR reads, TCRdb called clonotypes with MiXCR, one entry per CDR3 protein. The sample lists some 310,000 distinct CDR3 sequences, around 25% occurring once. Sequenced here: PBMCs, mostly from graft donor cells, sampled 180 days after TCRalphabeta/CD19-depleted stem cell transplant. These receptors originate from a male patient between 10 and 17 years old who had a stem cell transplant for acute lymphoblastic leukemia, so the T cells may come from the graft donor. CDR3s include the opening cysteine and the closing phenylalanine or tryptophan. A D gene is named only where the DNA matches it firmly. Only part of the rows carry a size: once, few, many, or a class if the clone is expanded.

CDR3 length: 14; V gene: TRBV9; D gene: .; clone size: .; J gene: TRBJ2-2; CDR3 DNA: TGTGCCAGCAGCGTAGCGGGGAACACCGGGGAGCTGTTTTTT; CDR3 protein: CASSVAGNTGELFF
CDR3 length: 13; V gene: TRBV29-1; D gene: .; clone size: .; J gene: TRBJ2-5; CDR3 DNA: TGCAGCGTTGATACAGGGAAGGGAGAGACCCAGTACTTC; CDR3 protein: CSVDTGKGETQYF
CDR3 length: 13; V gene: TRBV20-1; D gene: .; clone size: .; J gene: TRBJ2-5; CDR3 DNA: TGCAGTGCTCGAGGGAACTCCCAAGAGACCCAGTACTTC; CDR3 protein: CSARGNSQETQYF
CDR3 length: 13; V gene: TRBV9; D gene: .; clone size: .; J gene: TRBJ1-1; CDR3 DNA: TGTGCCAGCAGGCCCCTCAAGGGTGCCGAAGCTTTCTTT; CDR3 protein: CASRPLKGAEAFF
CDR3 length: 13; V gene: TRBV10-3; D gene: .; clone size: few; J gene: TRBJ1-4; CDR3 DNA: TGTGCCATCAGTGAGTCAGGGGATGAAAAACTGTTTTTT; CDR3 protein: CAISESGDEKLFF
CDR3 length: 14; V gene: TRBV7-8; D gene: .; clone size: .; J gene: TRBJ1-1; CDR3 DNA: TGTGCCAGCAGCTCAGGTCCCGGGGGCACTGAAGCTTTCTTT; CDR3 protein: CASSSGPGGTEAFF
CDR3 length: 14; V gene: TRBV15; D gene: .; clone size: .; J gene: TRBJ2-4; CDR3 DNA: TGTGCCACCTCCAGTGGGTTACCCAAAAACATTCAGTACTTC; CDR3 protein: CATSSGLPKNIQYF
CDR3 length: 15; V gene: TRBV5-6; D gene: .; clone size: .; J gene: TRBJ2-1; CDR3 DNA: TGTGCCAGCAGCTTGGAGGATAGCTCCTACAATGAGCAGTTCTTC; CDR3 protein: CASSLEDSSYNEQFF
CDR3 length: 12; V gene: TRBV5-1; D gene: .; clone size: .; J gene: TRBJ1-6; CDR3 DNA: TGCGCCAGCAGCCCAGAGAATTCACCCCTCCACTTT; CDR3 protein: CASSPENSPLHF
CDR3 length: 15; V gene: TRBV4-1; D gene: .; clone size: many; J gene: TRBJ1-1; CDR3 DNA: TGCGCCAGCAGCCACCCTCGGGTGACGAACACTGAAGCTTTCTTT; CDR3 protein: CASSHPRVTNTEAFF